The rows below give T cell receptor beta chains drawn from one sample of a study of cytomegalovirus exposure and HLA in healthy donors. Method: immunoSEQ multiplex PCR; TCRdb's copy keeps in-frame clones and lacks some. The data contain some 130,000 clones, more than 80% of them seen just once; the ten biggest clones take up under 3%. Material: PBMCs. Receptors originate from a young man in good health and CMV-seronegative. Each CDR3 is given with its conserved first and last residue. D genes are given only for firm matches. Expanded clones are given a class, and other clones once, few, many or no size at all.

TRBJ2-5 TRBD1 once TRBV7-8 15 CASSYMLGQEETQYF TGTGCCAGCAGCTACATGCTTGGACAGGAAGAGACCCAGTACTTC
TRBJ2-7 TRBD2 NA TRBV7-9 14 CASSLVAGGREQYF TGTGCCAGCAGCTTAGTAGCGGGAGGCCGCGAGCAGTACTTC
TRBJ1-2 NA NA TRBV6-1 13 CASSEGGINGYTF TGTGCCAGCAGTGAAGGAGGGATCAATGGCTACACCTTC
TRBJ2-5 TRBD2 NA TRBV7-6 16 CASSQRTSGSRETQYF TGTGCCAGCAGCCAGAGGACTAGCGGGAGTCGAGAGACCCAGTACTTC
TRBJ2-6 NA once TRBV7-9 17 CASSNKTAPRGANVLTF TGTGCCAGCAGCAACAAGACAGCCCCTCGAGGGGCCAACGTCCTGACTTTC
TRBJ1-5 TRBD1 once TRBV6-5 15 CASSYSRDRGQPQHF TGTGCCAGCAGTTACTCGCGGGACAGGGGTCAGCCCCAGCATTTT
TRBJ2-1 TRBD1 few TRBV29-1 14 CSVEQTGVNNEQFF TGCAGCGTTGAGCAGACAGGGGTAAACAATGAGCAGTTCTTC
TRBJ2-1 TRBD2 NA TRBV18 15 CASSPASGSGDEQFF TGTGCCAGCTCACCCGCTAGCGGGAGCGGCGATGAGCAGTTCTTC
TRBJ1-1 NA NA TRBV21-1 14 CASSRGGMNTEAFF TGTGCCAGCAGCAGGGGGGGCATGAACACTGAAGCTTTCTTT
TRBJ2-7 NA once TRBV19 15 CASSYETGASYEQYF TGTGCCAGTAGCTACGAGACAGGAGCCTCCTACGAGCAGTACTTC
TRBJ2-7 TRBD2 NA TRBV11-3 16 CASNDNYGLAGVEQYF TGTGCCAGCAACGACAATTACGGACTAGCGGGAGTAGAGCAGTACTTC
TRBJ2-5 TRBD1 NA TRBV27 13 CASSKGQARDQYF TGTGCCAGCAGTAAAGGACAGGCCAGGGACCAGTACTTC
TRBJ1-2 TRBD1 NA TRBV28 17 CASSLWSQGAGDYGYTF TGTGCCAGCAGTTTATGGTCACAGGGGGCGGGGGACTATGGCTACACCTTC
TRBJ2-7 NA NA TRBV5-8 15 CASSIDRAGSREQYF TGTGCCAGCAGCATAGACAGGGCCGGGAGCCGCGAGCAGTACTTC
TRBJ2-2 TRBD2 once TRBV7-7 16 CASSVLAGGNTGELFF TGTGCTAGCAGCGTACTAGCGGGAGGAAACACCGGGGAGCTGTTTTTT
TRBJ1-1 NA NA TRBV7-2 17 CASSYPGVAGRNTEAFF TGTGCCAGCAGCTACCCGGGGGTGGCAGGCCGGAACACTGAAGCTTTCTTT
TRBJ2-5 TRBD1 NA TRBV6-6 15 CASSHPRDRGETQYF TGTGCCAGCAGTCACCCCCGGGACAGGGGGGAGACCCAGTACTTC
TRBJ2-7 NA NA TRBV7-6 14 CASKPTRSSYEQYF TGTGCCAGCAAGCCGACGAGGAGCTCCTACGAGCAGTACTTC
TRBJ2-1 TRBD1 once TRBV9 15 CASSVARTGKGEQFF TGTGCCAGCAGCGTAGCACGGACAGGAAAGGGTGAGCAGTTCTTC
TRBJ2-7 NA NA TRBV7-2 14 CASSLDAGSYEQYF TGTGCCAGCAGCTTAGATGCGGGGTCCTACGAGCAGTACTTC
TRBJ1-2 TRBD1 NA TRBV6-5 13 CASSTGGYYGYTF TGTGCCAGTTCCACAGGGGGCTATTATGGCTACACCTTC
TRBJ1-1 NA once TRBV19 13 CASSMSGNTEAFF TGTGCCAGTAGTATGTCGGGAAACACTGAAGCTTTCTTT
TRBJ2-1 TRBD1 NA TRBV10-2 16 CASTDWTGTSYNEQFF TGCGCCAGCACCGATTGGACAGGTACTTCCTACAATGAGCAGTTCTTC
TRBJ2-1 TRBD2 NA TRBV28 17 CASPPLLRAGEVNEQFF TGTGCCAGCCCCCCCCTGCTTAGGGCGGGAGAGGTCAATGAGCAGTTCTTC
TRBJ2-5 TRBD1 once TRBV9 15 CASSGGQGLGETQYF TGTGCCAGCAGCGGAGGACAGGGTCTGGGAGAGACCCAGTACTTC
TRBJ1-3 NA NA TRBV28 13 CASRNGGDYTIYF TGTGCCAGCAGGAATGGGGGGGACTACACCATATATTTT
TRBJ1-2 NA NA TRBV6-1 14 CASSLMGQPGGYTF TGTGCCAGCAGTTTAATGGGCCAACCGGGAGGCTACACCTTC
TRBJ1-2 TRBD1 NA TRBV27 14 CASSRTGSNYGYTF TGTGCCAGCAGTCGGACAGGGTCTAACTATGGCTACACCTTC
TRBJ2-3 NA NA TRBV14 14 CASSSRAYTDTQYF TGTGCCAGCAGCAGCAGGGCCTACACAGATACGCAGTATTTT
TRBJ2-1 TRBD1 NA TRBV29-1 17 CSGMMVLGTGGRNEQFF TGCAGCGGGATGATGGTCCTTGGGACAGGGGGTAGGAATGAGCAGTTCTTC
TRBJ1-1 NA NA TRBV27 14 CASSLQGQNTEAFF TGTGCCAGCAGTTTACAGGGTCAGAACACTGAAGCTTTCTTT
TRBJ2-5 NA NA TRBV18 13 CASSTGIQETQYF TGTGCCAGCTCAACGGGAATACAAGAGACCCAGTACTTC
TRBJ2-7 NA NA TRBV9 15 CASSVYGSSEYEQYF TGTGCCAGCAGCGTTTACGGGAGTTCAGAATACGAGCAGTACTTC
TRBJ2-7 NA NA TRBV7-2 14 CASSTRGNPYEQYF TGTGCCAGCAGCACTCGGGGGAATCCCTACGAGCAGTACTTC
TRBJ2-7 TRBD1 NA TRBV18 15 CASSELRGPTYEQYF TGTGCCAGCTCAGAACTCAGGGGGCCCACCTACGAGCAGTACTTC
TRBJ2-5 TRBD2 NA TRBV15 16 CATSRDRAGGKETQYF TGTGCCACCAGCAGGGACCGTGCGGGAGGGAAAGAGACCCAGTACTTC
TRBJ1-5 NA NA TRBV5-6 16 CASSPGATSGNQPQHF TGTGCCAGCAGCCCAGGCGCCACGTCGGGCAATCAGCCCCAGCATTTT
TRBJ2-3 TRBD2 NA TRBV6-6 16 CASSYLREGGTDTQYF TGTGCCAGCAGTTACTTGCGGGAGGGGGGCACAGATACGCAGTATTTT
TRBJ2-1 TRBD2 NA TRBV11-1 15 CASSLLAGGDNEQFF TGTGCCAGCAGCCTATTAGCGGGAGGAGACAATGAGCAGTTCTTC
TRBJ1-2 NA NA TRBV5-1 15 CATRPRGEANYGYTF TGCGCCACCAGACCTCGGGGGGAAGCTAACTATGGCTACACCTTC
TRBJ1-5 TRBD1 NA TRBV6-6 14 CASSWTGGSQPQHF TGTGCCAGCAGCTGGACAGGGGGAAGCCAGCCCCAGCATTTT
TRBJ1-3 NA NA TRBV7-2 17 CASSLRPFTISGNTIYF TGTGCCAGCAGCTTACGTCCGTTCACTATCTCTGGAAACACCATATATTTT
TRBJ2-5 NA once TRBV6-5 13 CASSYPRIETQYF TGTGCCAGCAGTTACCCCAGAATCGAGACCCAGTACTTC
TRBJ2-7 NA few TRBV10-2 14 CASGSVGGNGEQYF TGCGCCAGCGGGAGCGTGGGCGGGAATGGCGAGCAGTACTTC
TRBJ1-5 TRBD1 NA TRBV5-1 13 CASSLQGGQPQHF TGCGCCAGTTCACTACAGGGGGGACAGCCCCAGCATTTT
TRBJ2-5 TRBD2 NA TRBV18 15 CASFWLAGVGETQYF TGTGCCAGCTTTTGGCTAGCGGGAGTTGGAGAGACCCAGTACTTC
TRBJ2-3 TRBD2 NA TRBV6-1 14 CASSGLAVTDTQYF TGTGCCAGCAGTGGACTAGCGGTCACAGATACGCAGTATTTT
TRBJ2-7 TRBD1 NA TRBV4-3 15 CASSQERQGVYEQYF TGCGCCAGCAGCCAAGAGCGACAGGGGGTTTACGAGCAGTACTTC
TRBJ2-5 NA NA TRBV19 16 CASSWDVGGYQETQYF TGTGCCAGTAGTTGGGACGTAGGGGGTTACCAAGAGACCCAGTACTTC